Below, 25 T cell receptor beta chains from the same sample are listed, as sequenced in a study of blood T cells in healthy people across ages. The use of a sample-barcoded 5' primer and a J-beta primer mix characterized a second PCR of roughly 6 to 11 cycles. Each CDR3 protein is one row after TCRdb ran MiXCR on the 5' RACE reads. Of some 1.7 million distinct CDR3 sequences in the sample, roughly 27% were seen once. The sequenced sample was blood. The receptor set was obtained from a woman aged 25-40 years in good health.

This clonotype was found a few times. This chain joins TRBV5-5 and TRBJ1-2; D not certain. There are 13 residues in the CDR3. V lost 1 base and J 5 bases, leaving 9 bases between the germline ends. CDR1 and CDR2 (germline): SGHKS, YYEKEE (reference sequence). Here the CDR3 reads CASSLQRSYGYTF. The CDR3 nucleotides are TGTGCCAGCAGCTTGCAGAGAAGTTATGGCTACACCTTC.

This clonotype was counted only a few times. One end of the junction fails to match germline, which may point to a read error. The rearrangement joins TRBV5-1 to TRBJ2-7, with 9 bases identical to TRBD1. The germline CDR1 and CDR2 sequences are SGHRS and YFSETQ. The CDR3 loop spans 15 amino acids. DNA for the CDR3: TGCGCCAACAGCTTGGAGACAGGGGGGTACTACGAGCAGTACTTC. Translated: CANSLETGGYYEQYF.

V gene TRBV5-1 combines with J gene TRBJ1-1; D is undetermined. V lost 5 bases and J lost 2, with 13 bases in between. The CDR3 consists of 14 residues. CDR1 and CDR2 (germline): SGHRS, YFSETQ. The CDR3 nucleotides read TGCGCCAGCAGTTCCCGCGTTTCCAACACTGAAGCTTTCTTT. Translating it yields CASSSRVSNTEAFF.

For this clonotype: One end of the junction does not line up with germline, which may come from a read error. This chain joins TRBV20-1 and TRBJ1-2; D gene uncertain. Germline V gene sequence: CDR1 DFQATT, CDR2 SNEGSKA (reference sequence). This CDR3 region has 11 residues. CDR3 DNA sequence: TGCGGTGCTAAGCAATTGGGAGGCTACACCTTC. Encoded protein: CGAKQLGGYTF.

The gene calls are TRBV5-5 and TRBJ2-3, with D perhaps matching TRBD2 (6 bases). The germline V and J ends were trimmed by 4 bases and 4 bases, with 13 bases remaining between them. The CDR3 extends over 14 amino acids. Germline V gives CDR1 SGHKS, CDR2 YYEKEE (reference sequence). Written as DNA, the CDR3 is TGTGCCAGCAGCGGCGGAGGGTTCGCAGATACGCAGTATTTT. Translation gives CASSGGGFADTQYF.

This CDR3 reads CSARDRGPQFF. CDR3 sequence (DNA): TGCAGTGCTAGAGATCGGGGGCCGCAGTTCTTC. The rearrangement joins TRBV20-1 to TRBJ2-1; D may match TRBD1 or TRBD2 (6 bases each). The V end was cut by 0 bases, the J end by 12 bases, with 9 bases between. Germline V gene lookup returns CDR1 DFQATT and CDR2 SNEGSKA (reference sequence). This CDR3 contains 11 residues.

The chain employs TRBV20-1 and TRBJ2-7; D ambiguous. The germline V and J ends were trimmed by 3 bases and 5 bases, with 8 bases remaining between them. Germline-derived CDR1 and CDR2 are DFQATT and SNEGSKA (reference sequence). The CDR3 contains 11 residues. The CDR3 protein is CSASQVDEQYF. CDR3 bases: TGCAGTGCTAGCCAAGTCGACGAGCAGTACTTC.

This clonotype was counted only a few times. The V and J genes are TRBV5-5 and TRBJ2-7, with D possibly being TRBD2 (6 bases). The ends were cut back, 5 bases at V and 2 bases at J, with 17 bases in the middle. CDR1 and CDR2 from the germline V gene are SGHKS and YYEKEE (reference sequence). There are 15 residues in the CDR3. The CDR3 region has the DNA TGTGCCAGCAGTGAGGAGGGCACGGCTACCTACGAGCAGTACTTC. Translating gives CASSEEGTATYEQYF.

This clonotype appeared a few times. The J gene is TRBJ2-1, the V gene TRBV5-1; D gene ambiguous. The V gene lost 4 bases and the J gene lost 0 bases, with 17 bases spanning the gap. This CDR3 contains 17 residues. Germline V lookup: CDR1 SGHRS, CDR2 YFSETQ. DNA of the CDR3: TGCGCCAGCAGCCCCCGCGTACTTGAAAGCTCCTACAATGAGCAGTTCTTC. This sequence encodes CASSPRVLESSYNEQFF.

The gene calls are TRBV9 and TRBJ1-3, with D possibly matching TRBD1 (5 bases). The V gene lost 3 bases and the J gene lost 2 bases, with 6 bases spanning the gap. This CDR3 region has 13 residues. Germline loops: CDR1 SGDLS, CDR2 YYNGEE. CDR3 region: CASSEGTGNTIYF. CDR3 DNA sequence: TGTGCCAGCAGCGAGGGGACTGGAAACACCATATATTTT.

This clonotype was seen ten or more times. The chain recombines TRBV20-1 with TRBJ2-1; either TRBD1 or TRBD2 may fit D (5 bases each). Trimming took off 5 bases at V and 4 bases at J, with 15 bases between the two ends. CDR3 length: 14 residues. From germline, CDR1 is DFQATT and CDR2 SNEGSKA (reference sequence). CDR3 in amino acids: CSARGQGVYNEQFF. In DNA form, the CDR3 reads TGCAGTGCTCGGGGTCAGGGTGTATACAATGAGCAGTTCTTC.

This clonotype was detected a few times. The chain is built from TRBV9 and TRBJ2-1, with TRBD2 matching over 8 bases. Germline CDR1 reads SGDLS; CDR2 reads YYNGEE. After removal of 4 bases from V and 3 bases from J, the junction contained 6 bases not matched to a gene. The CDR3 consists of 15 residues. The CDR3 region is CASSPRAGDYNEQFF. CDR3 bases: TGTGCCAGCAGCCCCCGAGCGGGGGACTACAATGAGCAGTTCTTC. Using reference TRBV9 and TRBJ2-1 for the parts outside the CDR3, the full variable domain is DSGVTQTPKHLITATGQRVTLRCSPRSGDLSVYWYQQSLDQGLQFLIQYYNGEERAKGNILERFSAQQFPDLHSELNLSSLELGDSALYFCASSPRAGDYNEQFFGPGTRLTVL.

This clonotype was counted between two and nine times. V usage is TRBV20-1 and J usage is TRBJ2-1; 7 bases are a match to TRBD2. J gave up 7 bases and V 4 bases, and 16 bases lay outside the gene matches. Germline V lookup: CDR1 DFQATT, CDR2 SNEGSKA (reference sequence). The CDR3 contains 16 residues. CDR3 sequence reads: CSANPFASGRGNEQFF. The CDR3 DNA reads TGCAGTGCTAATCCTTTTGCTAGCGGCAGAGGAAATGAGCAGTTCTTC.

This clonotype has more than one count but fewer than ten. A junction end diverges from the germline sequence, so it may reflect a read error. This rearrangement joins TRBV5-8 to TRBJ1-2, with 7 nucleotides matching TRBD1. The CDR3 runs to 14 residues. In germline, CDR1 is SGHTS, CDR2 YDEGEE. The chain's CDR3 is CASSPGQHYYGCTF. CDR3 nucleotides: TGTGCCAGCAGCCCGGGACAGCATTACTATGGCTGCACCTTC.

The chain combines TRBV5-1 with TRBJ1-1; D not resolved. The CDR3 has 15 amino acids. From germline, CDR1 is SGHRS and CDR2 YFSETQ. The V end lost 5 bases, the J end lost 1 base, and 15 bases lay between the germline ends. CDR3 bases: TGCGCCAGCAGTCAAACCGCCGGATGGAACACTGAAGCTTTCTTT. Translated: CASSQTAGWNTEAFF. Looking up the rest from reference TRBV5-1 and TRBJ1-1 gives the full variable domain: KAGVTQTPRYLIKTRGQQVTLSCSPISGHRSVSWYQQTPGQGLQFLFEYFSETQRNKGNFPGRFSGRQFSNSRSEMNVSTLELGDSALYLCASSQTAGWNTEAFFGQGTRLTVV.

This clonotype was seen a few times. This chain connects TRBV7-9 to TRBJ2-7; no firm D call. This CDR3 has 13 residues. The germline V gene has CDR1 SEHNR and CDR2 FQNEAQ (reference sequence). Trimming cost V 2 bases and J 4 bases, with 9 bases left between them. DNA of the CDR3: TGTGCCAGCAGCTTAACGGCAGAGTACGAGCAGTACTTC. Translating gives CASSLTAEYEQYF.

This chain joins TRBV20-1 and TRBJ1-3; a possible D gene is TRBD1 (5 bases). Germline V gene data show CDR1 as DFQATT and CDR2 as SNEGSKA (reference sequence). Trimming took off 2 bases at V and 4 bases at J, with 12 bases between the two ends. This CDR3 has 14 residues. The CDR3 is CSARNTDRGNTIYF. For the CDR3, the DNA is TGCAGTGCTAGAAATACCGACAGAGGAAACACCATATATTTT.

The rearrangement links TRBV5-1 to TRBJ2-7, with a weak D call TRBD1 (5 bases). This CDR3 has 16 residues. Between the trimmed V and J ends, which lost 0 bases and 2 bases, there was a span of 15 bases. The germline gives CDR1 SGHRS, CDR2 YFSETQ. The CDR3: CASSLGQPLPPYEQYF. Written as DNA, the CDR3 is TGCGCCAGCAGCTTGGGACAGCCCTTGCCTCCCTACGAGCAGTACTTC.

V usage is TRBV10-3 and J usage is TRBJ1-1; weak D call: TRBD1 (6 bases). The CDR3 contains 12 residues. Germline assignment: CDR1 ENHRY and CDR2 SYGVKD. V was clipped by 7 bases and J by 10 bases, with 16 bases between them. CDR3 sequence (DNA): TGTGCCATCATCGGCAGAGGGGGAACAGCTTTCTTT. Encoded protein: CAIIGRGGTAFF.

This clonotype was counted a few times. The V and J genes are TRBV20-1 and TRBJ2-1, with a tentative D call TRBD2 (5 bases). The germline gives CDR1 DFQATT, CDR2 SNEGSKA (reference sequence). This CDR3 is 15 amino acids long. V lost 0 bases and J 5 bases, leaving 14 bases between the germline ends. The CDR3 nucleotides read TGCAGTGCTAGAGATCTCAGGAGGCAGAACAATGAGCAGTTCTTC. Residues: CSARDLRRQNNEQFF.

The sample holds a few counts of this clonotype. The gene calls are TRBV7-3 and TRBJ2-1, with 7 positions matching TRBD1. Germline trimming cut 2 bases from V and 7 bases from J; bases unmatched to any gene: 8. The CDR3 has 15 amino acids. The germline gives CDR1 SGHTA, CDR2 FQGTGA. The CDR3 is CASSLQGEWTNEQFF. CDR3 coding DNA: TGTGCCAGCAGCTTACAGGGGGAGTGGACGAATGAGCAGTTCTTC. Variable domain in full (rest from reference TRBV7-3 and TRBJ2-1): GAGVSQTPSNKVTEKGKYVELRCDPISGHTALYWYRQSLGQGPEFLIYFQGTGAADDSGLPNDRFFAVRPEGSVSTLKIQRTERGDSAVYLCASSLQGEWTNEQFFGPGTRLTVL.

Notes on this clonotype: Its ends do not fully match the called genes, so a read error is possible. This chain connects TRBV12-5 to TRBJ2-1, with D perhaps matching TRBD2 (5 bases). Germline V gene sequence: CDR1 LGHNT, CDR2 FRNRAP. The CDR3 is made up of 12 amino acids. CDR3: CTSGPDYNEQFF. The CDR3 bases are TGTACTAGTGGCCCTGATTACAATGAGCAGTTCTTC.

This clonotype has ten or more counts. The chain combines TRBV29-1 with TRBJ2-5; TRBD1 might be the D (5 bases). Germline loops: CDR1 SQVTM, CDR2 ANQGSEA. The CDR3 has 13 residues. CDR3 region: CAVGLRQGETQYF. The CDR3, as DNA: TGCGCGGTGGGCCTGAGGCAGGGTGAGACCCAGTACTTC.

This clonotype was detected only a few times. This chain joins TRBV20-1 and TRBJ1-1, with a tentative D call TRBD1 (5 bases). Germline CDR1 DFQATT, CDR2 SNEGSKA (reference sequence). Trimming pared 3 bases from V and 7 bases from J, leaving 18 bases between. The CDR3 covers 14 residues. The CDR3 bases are TGCAGTGCTAGCCGACAGCCCGAGTTCATTGAAGCTTTCTTT. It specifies CSASRQPEFIEAFF.

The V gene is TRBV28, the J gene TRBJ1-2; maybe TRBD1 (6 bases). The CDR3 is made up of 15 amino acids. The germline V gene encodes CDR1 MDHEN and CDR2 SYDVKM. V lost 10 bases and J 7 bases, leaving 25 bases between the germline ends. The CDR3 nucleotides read TGTGCCACTTCCGTGGGACACGACTTAGAAGCTGGCTACACCTTC. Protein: CATSVGHDLEAGYTF.